This TCR beta chain appears in the sequencing data of a study of blood T cell repertoires in COVID-19. Study background: Both acute and convalescent COVID-19 samples were obtained from the United States, Italy and Spain.

Trimming took 4 bases from V and 8 from J; bases not matched to a gene: 14. This CDR3 spans 17 amino acids. In germline, CDR1 is SGDLS, CDR2 YYNGEE. Under the authors' procedure: Quantification of nucleated cells was approximated via reference gene primer amplification. Measured with immunoSEQ multiplex PCR; TCRdb has only the in-frame clones, and not every one. V, J and clone size are taken as reported in that table, and D and trimming were inferred from the DNA itself. The data show 200,000 to 250,000 clones, approximately 75% seen once. Clinical history as reported by participants underpinned cohort assignment.

The receptor's source is a man aged 35 to 55 who had recovered from COVID-19. The J gene is TRBJ1-4, the V gene TRBV9, with TRBD1 identical over 10 bases. The sample comprised PBMCs or T cells enriched from blood (not recorded which). The CDR3 here is CASSPTLWGQGREKLFF. In DNA, the CDR3 is TGTGCCAGCAGCCCGACCCTGTGGGGACAGGGGAGGGAAAAACTGTTTTTT.